These 30 T cell receptor beta chains were all obtained from the same sample, sequenced in a study of blood T cell repertoires in COVID-19. Measured with immunoSEQ multiplex PCR; TCRdb has only the in-frame clones, and not every one. This table holds some 190,000 clones, under 90% found once. Sequencing was performed on peripheral blood. The receptor set was obtained from a man between 60 and 75 years old with acute or convalescent COVID-19.

The chain has TRBV20-1 and TRBJ2-2; TRBD2 matches 7 bases. CDR1 is DFQATT and CDR2 is SNEGSKA in the germline V gene (reference sequence). The J segment lost 4 bases and the V segment lost 3 bases, leaving 8 bases of the junction unmatched. The CDR3 runs 15 residues. CDR3 sequence: CSASLRGRATGELFF. DNA of the CDR3: TGCAGTGCTAGTCTGCGAGGGAGGGCCACCGGGGAGCTGTTTTTT.

This clone was seen only a few times. The rearrangement links TRBV9 to TRBJ2-1; 7 positions match TRBD2. In germline, CDR1 is SGDLS, CDR2 YYNGEE. V gave up 4 bases and J gave up 8 bases; unmatched junction bases: 9. This CDR3 is 14 amino acids long. Written as DNA, the CDR3 is TGTGCCAGCAGCCTTCAAGCGGGATTCGATGAGCAGTTCTTC. Protein sequence: CASSLQAGFDEQFF.

This clone has just a few counts. The chain combines TRBV18 with TRBJ2-2; a possible D gene is TRBD1 (6 bases). The length of the CDR3 is 13 residues. Trimming removed 6 bases at V and 1 base at J, with 6 bases between. CDR1 KGHSH and CDR2 LQKENI come from the germline V gene. The CDR3 DNA reads as TGTGCCAGCTCGGGACAGAACACCGGGGAGCTGTTTTTT. This encodes CASSGQNTGELFF.

This clone was seen only a few times. V is TRBV7-3 and J is TRBJ2-1, with unresolved D. Germline loops: CDR1 SGHTA, CDR2 FQGTGA. The length of the CDR3 is 12 residues. V lost 3 bases and J 6 bases, leaving 6 bases between the germline ends. CDR3 DNA sequence: TGTGCCAGCAGCTTTGGTAGCAATGAGCAGTTCTTC. Its translation: CASSFGSNEQFF.

The chain uses TRBV12-1 and TRBJ2-1; the D call of TRBD2 is as the table states it, not checked on the DNA. TRBV12-1 is termed a pseudogene. This CDR3 has 19 amino acids. Here the CDR3 reads CASSFVPRLAGGSYNEQFF. The CDR3 DNA follows: TGTGCCAGCAGCTTTGTACCGCGACTAGCGGGGGGGTCCTACAATGAGCAGTTCTTC.

This chain connects TRBV2 to TRBJ2-2, with D unclear. V lost 3 bases to trimming and J lost 5 bases, with 10 bases between them. The CDR3 loop spans 14 amino acids. CDR1 is SNHLY, CDR2 FYNNEI, per germline. The CDR3 protein is CASSDSRVTGELFF. CDR3 sequence (DNA): TGTGCCAGCAGTGATAGTCGAGTGACCGGGGAGCTGTTTTTT.

The chain couples TRBV19 to TRBJ2-1; 7 positions match TRBD2. V shed 4 bases and J 9 bases; nucleotides not matched to a gene: 9. The V gene's germline CDR1 is LNHDA and CDR2 SQIVND (reference sequence). The CDR3 totals 14 residues. CDR3 protein: CASSTGEGMGEQFF. The CDR3 nucleotides read TGTGCCAGTAGTACCGGGGAGGGGATGGGTGAGCAGTTCTTC. The complete variable domain, with remaining parts taken from reference TRBV19 and TRBJ2-1, reads DGGITQSPKYLFRKEGQNVTLSCEQNLNHDAMYWYRQDPGQGLRLIYYSQIVNDFQKGDIAEGYSVSREKKESFPLTVTSAQKNPTAFYLCASSTGEGMGEQFFGPGTRLTVL.

In the case of this clone: Other DNA sequences from this sample encode an identical CDR3 as well. The chain combines TRBV9 with TRBJ1-2, with a tentative D call TRBD1 (5 bases). This CDR3 region has 14 residues. The V end was cut by 4 bases, the J end by 5 bases, with 15 bases between. CDR1 and CDR2 (germline): SGDLS, YYNGEE. CDR3 sequence reads: CASSPGQGGYGYTF. The CDR3 DNA follows: TGTGCCAGCAGCCCGGGGCAGGGAGGATATGGCTACACCTTC.

Only a few counts were recorded for this clone. The chain employs TRBV19 and TRBJ1-5; no reliable D call. From germline, CDR1 is LNHDA and CDR2 SQIVND (reference sequence). The CDR3 spans 15 residues. V gave up 7 bases and J gave up 3 bases, with 16 bases separating them. The CDR3: CASTSGISYNQPQHF. The CDR3, as DNA: TGTGCCAGTACCTCCGGGATATCTTACAATCAGCCCCAGCATTTT. Looking up the rest from reference TRBV19 and TRBJ1-5 gives the full variable domain: DGGITQSPKYLFRKEGQNVTLSCEQNLNHDAMYWYRQDPGQGLRLIYYSQIVNDFQKGDIAEGYSVSREKKESFPLTVTSAQKNPTAFYLCASTSGISYNQPQHFGDGTRLSIL.

This clone was picked up one time. This chain uses TRBV19 with TRBJ1-2, with 7 bases matching TRBD1. With 7 bases clipped from V and 2 bases from J, the junction kept 10 bases outside the gene matches. Germline loops: CDR1 LNHDA, CDR2 SQIVND (reference sequence). The CDR3 sequence is 15 residues long. CDR3 bases: TGTGCCAGTAAGGCCGGGACAGCCGAAAACTATGGCTACACCTTC. This translates into CASKAGTAENYGYTF.

The V call is TRBV13, the J call TRBJ1-4, with D possibly matching TRBD1 (6 bases). The CDR3 has 17 residues. V was cut by 4 bases and J by 2 bases, with 17 bases left in between. Per the germline V gene, CDR1 is PRHDT and CDR2 is FYEKMQ (reference sequence). The CDR3 bases are TGTGCCAGCAGCTACACCGGAGCGGGGGGCACTAATGAAAAACTGTTTTTT. Translated, it gives CASSYTGAGGTNEKLFF. Supplemented by reference TRBV13 and TRBJ1-4, the full variable domain reads AAGVIQSPRHLIKEKRETATLKCYPIPRHDTVYWYQQGPGQDPQFLISFYEKMQSDKGSIPDRFSAQQFSDYHSELNMSSLELGDSALYFCASSYTGAGGTNEKLFFGSGTQLSVL.

This sequence joins TRBV5-1 and TRBJ2-3; maybe TRBD2 (5 bases). Germline assignment: CDR1 SGHRS and CDR2 YFSETQ. This CDR3 region has 15 residues. The V end lost 0 bases, the J end lost 3 bases, and 11 bases lay between the germline ends. Here the CDR3 reads CASSLVARGTDTQYF. In DNA form, the CDR3 reads TGCGCCAGCAGCTTGGTAGCGCGAGGTACAGATACGCAGTATTTT.

CDR3 loop: CASSAVLGGTDTQYF. The DNA for the CDR3 is TGTGCCAGCAGCGCGGTCCTGGGGGGGACAGATACGCAGTATTTT. The V gene is TRBV11-2, the J gene TRBJ2-3, with TRBD2 matching over 7 bases. This CDR3 is 15 amino acids long. Germline values: CDR1 SGHAT, CDR2 FQNNGV. Trimming removed 5 bases from V and 3 bases from J; junction bases left unmatched: 8.

The CDR3 sequence: CASSVRFGDRGMDEQFF. The CDR3 nucleotides are TGTGCCAGCAGCGTAAGGTTTGGAGACAGGGGGATGGATGAGCAGTTCTTC. The chain recombines TRBV9 with TRBJ2-1, with 9 nucleotides matching TRBD1. The CDR3 loop spans 17 amino acids. Germline trimming cut 1 base from V and 8 bases from J; bases unmatched to any gene: 13. Germline lookup yields CDR1 SGDLS and CDR2 YYNGEE. Full variable domain (remainder filled in from reference TRBV9 and TRBJ2-1): DSGVTQTPKHLITATGQRVTLRCSPRSGDLSVYWYQQSLDQGLQFLIQYYNGEERAKGNILERFSAQQFPDLHSELNLSSLELGDSALYFCASSVRFGDRGMDEQFFGPGTRLTVL.

This rearrangement joins TRBV24-1 to TRBJ2-1; the match to TRBD2 covers 14 bases. This CDR3 has 17 amino acids. The germline gives CDR1 KGHDR, CDR2 SFDVKD. V was clipped by 5 bases and J by 9 bases; unmatched bases: 11. CDR3 in DNA: TGTGCCACCAGTGGGGCCGCGGGACTAGCGGGAGAAGGTGAGCAGTTCTTC. Its translation: CATSGAAGLAGEGEQFF.

The rearrangement joins TRBV5-4 to TRBJ1-1, with D perhaps TRBD1 (5 bases). Trimming pared 1 base from V and 1 base from J, leaving 14 bases between. The length of the CDR3 is 16 residues. Germline assignment: CDR1 SGHNT and CDR2 YYREEE (reference sequence). The CDR3 region has the DNA TGTGCCAGCAGCTTGCCCCTCGGGGGGGAGAACACTGAAGCTTTCTTT. Protein product: CASSLPLGGENTEAFF.

This chain connects TRBV5-1 to TRBJ2-1; D not certain. Trimming stripped 3 bases from V and 4 bases from J, with 8 bases between. The CDR3 runs to 13 residues. Germline V CDR1 and CDR2: SGHRS, YFSETQ. CDR3 nucleotides: TGCGCCAGCAGCTCGCAGGCGTACAATGAGCAGTTCTTC. Residues: CASSSQAYNEQFF.

This clone is medium-sized in the sample. This rearrangement joins TRBV6-4 to TRBJ2-3, with TRBD2 as a possible D gene (6 bases). V was cut by 3 bases and J by 0 bases, with 10 bases left in between. The CDR3 has 15 amino acids. Germline lookup yields CDR1 MRHNA and CDR2 SNTAGT. The DNA for the CDR3 is TGTGCCAGCAGTGAACTAGCAGCAAGCACAGATACGCAGTATTTT. Its translation: CASSELAASTDTQYF.

Notes on this clone: Other DNA sequences in this specimen translate into the identical CDR3. The chain joins TRBV2 to TRBJ1-5; 7 bases are shared with TRBD1. V lost 7 bases and J lost 3; bases outside the gene matches: 3. Germline V gene data show CDR1 as SNHLY and CDR2 as FYNNEI. The CDR3 consists of 13 residues. The CDR3 DNA reads as TGTGCCAGCAAGGGACAGTCCAATCAGCCCCAGCATTTT. It specifies CASKGQSNQPQHF. The full variable domain, rest sourced from reference TRBV2 and TRBJ1-5, is EPEVTQTPSHQVTQMGQEVILRCVPISNHLYFYWYRQILGQKVEFLVSFYNNEISEKSEIFDDQFSVERPDGSNFTLKIRSTKLEDSAMYFCASKGQSNQPQHFGDGTRLSIL.

J is TRBJ2-7 and V is TRBV10-2; possible D gene TRBD2, 5 bases. There are 16 residues in the CDR3. Trimming stripped 8 bases from V and 6 bases from J, with 26 bases between. CDR1 is WSHSY and CDR2 is SAAADI in the germline V gene. The CDR3 spells CASQVGGAVHSREQYF. The CDR3 DNA reads as TGCGCCAGCCAGGTCGGTGGAGCGGTCCACTCGCGCGAGCAGTACTTC.

The chain uses TRBV11-2 and TRBJ2-5; TRBD2 aligns across 7 bases. Germline-derived CDR1 and CDR2 are SGHAT and FQNNGV. The J segment lost 1 base and the V segment lost 5 bases, leaving 7 bases of the junction unmatched. The CDR3 contains 15 residues. CDR3 in DNA: TGTGCCAGCAGCCTGACATCTAGCGGCCAAGAGACCCAGTACTTC. Translating gives CASSLTSSGQETQYF.

At least ten counts were recorded for this clone. The chain combines TRBV9 with TRBJ2-5; TRBD2 might be the D (6 bases). This CDR3 spans 15 amino acids. Germline V gives CDR1 SGDLS, CDR2 YYNGEE. Trimming pared 0 bases from V and 5 bases from J, leaving 14 bases between. CDR3 protein: CASSVEAGHGETQYF. The CDR3 DNA sequence: TGTGCCAGCAGCGTAGAGGCGGGGCACGGGGAGACCCAGTACTTC. Based on the CDR3 plus reference TRBV9 and TRBJ2-5, the full variable domain is DSGVTQTPKHLITATGQRVTLRCSPRSGDLSVYWYQQSLDQGLQFLIQYYNGEERAKGNILERFSAQQFPDLHSELNLSSLELGDSALYFCASSVEAGHGETQYFGPGTRLLVL.

This clone was seen only once. This rearrangement joins TRBV28 to TRBJ1-2; unclear D gene. This CDR3 is built from 14 residues. Trimming cost V 8 bases and J 0 bases, with 13 bases left between them. Germline CDR1 reads MDHEN; CDR2 reads SYDVKM. The CDR3 region has the DNA TGTGCCAGCTACGCTACAGCTCCTAACTATGGCTACACCTTC. Protein product: CASYATAPNYGYTF.

The chain joins TRBV12-3 or TRBV12-4 to TRBJ1-2, with a weak D call TRBD1 (6 bases). Trimming took off 5 bases at V and 5 bases at J, with 12 bases between the two ends. The CDR3 runs 13 residues. Here the CDR3 reads CASSVQGGYGYTF. The CDR3 nucleotides read TGTGCCAGCAGTGTACAGGGAGGGTATGGCTACACCTTC.

The J gene is TRBJ1-4, the V gene TRBV24-1; weak D call: TRBD1 (6 bases). Trimming removed 2 bases at V and 5 bases at J, with 11 bases between. Germline assignment: CDR1 KGHDR and CDR2 SFDVKD. This CDR3 has 15 amino acids. CDR3 in DNA: TGTGCCACCAGTGATTCAGGACAGCCCAATGAAAAACTGTTTTTT. This codes for CATSDSGQPNEKLFF.

This clone was picked up a small number of times. The chain joins TRBV4-1 to TRBJ1-2; D is uncertain. The CDR3 totals 16 residues. Germline CDR1 and CDR2: MGHRA and YSYEKL. Trimming shortened V by 4 bases and J by 3 bases, and 18 bases separated the two germline ends. The CDR3 loop is CASSPPGVRFDYGYTF. The CDR3 DNA follows: TGCGCCAGCAGCCCCCCCGGGGTGAGGTTCGACTATGGCTACACCTTC.

In DNA, the CDR3 is TGTGCCAGCAGCGTAGATTCTAGCGGGAGCTACGAGCAGTACTTC. Translated, it gives CASSVDSSGSYEQYF. The rearrangement links TRBV9 to TRBJ2-7, with 10 bases that match TRBD2. CDR1 and CDR2 (germline): SGDLS, YYNGEE. The CDR3 extends over 15 amino acids. Trimming at V came to 0 bases and at J to 3 bases, leaving 3 bases not matched to a gene.

The chain couples TRBV7-3 to TRBJ2-3, with a tentative D call TRBD1 (5 bases). Germline V CDR1 and CDR2: SGHTA, FQGTGA. V gave up 4 bases and J gave up 2 bases, with 7 bases separating them. The CDR3 is 13 residues long. The CDR3 is CASSYRHTDTQYF. CDR3 nucleotide sequence: TGTGCCAGCAGCTACAGGCACACAGATACGCAGTATTTT.

The V and J genes are TRBV27 and TRBJ1-4; D unresolved. The CDR3 is made up of 14 amino acids. CDR1 is MNHEY, CDR2 SMNVEV, per germline (reference sequence). V gave up 4 bases and J gave up 8 bases, with 14 bases separating them. The CDR3 nucleotides read TGTGCCAGCAGTTCGGACCGGGATGAAGAAAAACTGTTTTTT. It is translated as CASSSDRDEEKLFF.

The V gene is TRBV6-1, the J gene TRBJ2-3; 8 nucleotides line up with TRBD1. This CDR3 is 14 amino acids long. CDR1 is MNHNS and CDR2 is SASEGT in the germline V gene. V was clipped by 5 bases and J by 3 bases; unmatched bases: 4. In DNA, the CDR3 is TGTGCCAGCAGTCCTGACAGGGGAACAGATACGCAGTATTTT. Translated, it gives CASSPDRGTDTQYF.